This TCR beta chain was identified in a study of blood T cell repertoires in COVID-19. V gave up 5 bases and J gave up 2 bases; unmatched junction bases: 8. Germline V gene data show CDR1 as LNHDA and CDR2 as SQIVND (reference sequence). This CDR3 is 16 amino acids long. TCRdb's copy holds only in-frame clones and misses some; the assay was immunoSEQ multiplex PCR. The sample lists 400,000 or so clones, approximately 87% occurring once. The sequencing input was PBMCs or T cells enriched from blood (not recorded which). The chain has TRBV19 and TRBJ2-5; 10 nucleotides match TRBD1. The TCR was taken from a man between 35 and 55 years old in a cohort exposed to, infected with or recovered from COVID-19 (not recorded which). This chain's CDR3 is CASSRRDRGRQETQYF. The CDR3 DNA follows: TGTGCCAGTAGTCGCCGGGACAGGGGACGACAAGAGACCCAGTACTTC.